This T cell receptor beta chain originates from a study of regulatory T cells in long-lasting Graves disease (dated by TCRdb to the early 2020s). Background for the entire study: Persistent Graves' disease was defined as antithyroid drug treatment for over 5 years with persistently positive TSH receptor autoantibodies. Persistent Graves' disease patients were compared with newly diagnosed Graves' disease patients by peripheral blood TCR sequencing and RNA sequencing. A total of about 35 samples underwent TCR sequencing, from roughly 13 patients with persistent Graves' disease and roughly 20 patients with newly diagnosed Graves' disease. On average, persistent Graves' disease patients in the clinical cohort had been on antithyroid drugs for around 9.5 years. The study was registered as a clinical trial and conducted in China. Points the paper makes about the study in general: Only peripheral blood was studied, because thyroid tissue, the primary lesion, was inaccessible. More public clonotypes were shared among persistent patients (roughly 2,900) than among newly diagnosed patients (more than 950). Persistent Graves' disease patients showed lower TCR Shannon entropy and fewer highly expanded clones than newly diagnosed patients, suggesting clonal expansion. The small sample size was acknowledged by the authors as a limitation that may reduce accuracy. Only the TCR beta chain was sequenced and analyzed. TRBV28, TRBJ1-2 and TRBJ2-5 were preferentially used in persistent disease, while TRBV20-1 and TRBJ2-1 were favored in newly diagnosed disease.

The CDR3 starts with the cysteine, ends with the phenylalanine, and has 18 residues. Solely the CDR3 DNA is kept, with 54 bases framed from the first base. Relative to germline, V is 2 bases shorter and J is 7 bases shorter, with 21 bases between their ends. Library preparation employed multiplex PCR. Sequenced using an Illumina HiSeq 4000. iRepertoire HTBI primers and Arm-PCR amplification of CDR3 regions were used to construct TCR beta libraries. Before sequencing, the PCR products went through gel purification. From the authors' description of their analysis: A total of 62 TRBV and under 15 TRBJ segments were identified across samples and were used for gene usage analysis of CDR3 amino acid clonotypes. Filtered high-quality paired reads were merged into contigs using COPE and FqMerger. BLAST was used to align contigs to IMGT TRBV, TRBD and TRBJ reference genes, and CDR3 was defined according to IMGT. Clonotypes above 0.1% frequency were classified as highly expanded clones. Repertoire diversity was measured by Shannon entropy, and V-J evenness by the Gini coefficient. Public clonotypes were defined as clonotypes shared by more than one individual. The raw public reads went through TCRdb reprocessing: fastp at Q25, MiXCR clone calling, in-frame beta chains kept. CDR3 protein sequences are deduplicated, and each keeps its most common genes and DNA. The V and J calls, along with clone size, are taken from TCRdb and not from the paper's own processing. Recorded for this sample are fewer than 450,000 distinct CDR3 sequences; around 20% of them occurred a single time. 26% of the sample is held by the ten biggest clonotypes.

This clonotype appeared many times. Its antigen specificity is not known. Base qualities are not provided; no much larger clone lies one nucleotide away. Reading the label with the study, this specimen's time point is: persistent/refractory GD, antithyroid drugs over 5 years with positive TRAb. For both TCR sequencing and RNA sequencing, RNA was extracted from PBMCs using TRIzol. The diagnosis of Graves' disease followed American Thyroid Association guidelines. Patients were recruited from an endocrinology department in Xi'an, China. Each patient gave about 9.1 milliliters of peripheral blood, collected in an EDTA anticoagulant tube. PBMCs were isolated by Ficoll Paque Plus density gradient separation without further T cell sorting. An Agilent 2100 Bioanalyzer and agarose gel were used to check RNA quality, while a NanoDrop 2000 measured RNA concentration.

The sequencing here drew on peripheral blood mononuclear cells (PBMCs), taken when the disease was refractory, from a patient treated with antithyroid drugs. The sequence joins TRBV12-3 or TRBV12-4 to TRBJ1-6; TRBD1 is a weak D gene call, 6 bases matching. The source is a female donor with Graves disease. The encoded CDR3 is CASSLFLGGDRTNSPLHF. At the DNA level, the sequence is TGTGCCAGCAGTTTATTTCTGGGGGGTGACAGGACCAATTCACCCCTCCACTTT.